This T cell receptor beta chain appears in the sequencing data of a study of blood T cell repertoires in COVID-19. This table comes from immunoSEQ multiplex PCR, and its TCRdb copy is limited to in-frame clones, with some not included. This table holds around 140,000 clones, around 89% found once. The CDR3 extends over 14 amino acids. CDR1 LGHNT and CDR2 FRNRAP come from the germline V gene. Trimming stripped 3 bases from V and 1 base from J, with 6 bases between. The genes are TRBV12-5 and TRBJ1-4, with D tentatively TRBD1 (5 bases). Specimen: peripheral blood. The TCR comes from a man aged 55 to 70 with COVID-19, enrolled during active disease. The CDR3 sequence is CASGFGGTNEKLFF. The DNA for the CDR3 is TGTGCTAGTGGTTTCGGGGGAACTAATGAAAAACTGTTTTTT.